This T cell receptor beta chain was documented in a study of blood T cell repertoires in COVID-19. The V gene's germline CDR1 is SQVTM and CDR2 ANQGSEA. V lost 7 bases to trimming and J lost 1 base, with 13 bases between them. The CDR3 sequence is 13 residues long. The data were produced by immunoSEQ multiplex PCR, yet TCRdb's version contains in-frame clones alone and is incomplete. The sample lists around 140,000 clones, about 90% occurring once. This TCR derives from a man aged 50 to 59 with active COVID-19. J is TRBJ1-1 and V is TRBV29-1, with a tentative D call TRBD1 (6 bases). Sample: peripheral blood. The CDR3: CSANQGWNTEAFF. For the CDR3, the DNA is TGCAGCGCGAACCAGGGGTGGAACACTGAAGCTTTCTTT.